This TCR beta chain was recovered during a study of T cell responses to AZD1222 COVID-19 vaccine. Whole-study results and caveats: Baseline serology detected seropositivity in only five to seven AZD1222 recipients. Reports say nearly half of spike-specific TCRs go after unmutated variant regions.

Concerning this clone: The target antigen is unknown.

The V and J ends lost 4 bases and 11 bases respectively, with 20 bases between them. The CDR3 has 14 residues. Germline V gene data show CDR1 as MNHEY and CDR2 as SMNVEV (reference sequence). This table comes from immunoSEQ multiplex PCR, and its TCRdb copy is limited to in-frame clones, with some not included. The sample has under 150,000 clones; 80% to 95% are singletons. The sequence came from an adult in good health. Here the sequenced sample was peripheral blood, taken on day 0 of AZD1222 vaccination. This rearrangement joins TRBV27 to TRBJ1-2; the D is unclear. The CDR3 reads CASSSSAGDKSYTF. The CDR3, as DNA: TGTGCCAGCAGTTCGTCGGCAGGCGACAAGTCTTACACCTTC.